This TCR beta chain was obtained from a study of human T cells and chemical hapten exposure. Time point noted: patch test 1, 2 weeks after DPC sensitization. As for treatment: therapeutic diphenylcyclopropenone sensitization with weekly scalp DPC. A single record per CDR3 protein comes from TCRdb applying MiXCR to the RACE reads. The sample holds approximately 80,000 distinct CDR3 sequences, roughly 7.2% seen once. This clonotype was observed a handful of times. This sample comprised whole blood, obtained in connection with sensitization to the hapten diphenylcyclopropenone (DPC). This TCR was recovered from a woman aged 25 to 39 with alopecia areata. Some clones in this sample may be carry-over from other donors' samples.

CDR3 loop: CASSESGQSEWEAFF. In DNA form, the CDR3 reads TGCGCCAGCAGTGAGTCTGGGCAGTCGGAATGGGAAGCTTTCTTT. The rearrangement links TRBV10-2 to TRBJ1-1; no definite D call. Trimming removed 0 bases from V and 8 bases from J, with 16 bases in between. This CDR3 contains 15 residues. Germline lookup yields CDR1 WSHSY and CDR2 SAAADI.